This T cell receptor (beta chain) appears in the sequencing data of a study of blood T cell repertoires in COVID-19. On the study more broadly: Acute and convalescent COVID-19 specimens originated in the United States, Italy and Spain. T cells, B-cell-depleted T cells, or PBMCs provided the cDNA or gDNA that served as material.

Per the study methods: For nucleated cells, counts were estimated from reference gene primer amplification. The protocol was immunoSEQ multiplex PCR, while the TCRdb copy is restricted to in-frame clones and leaves out a portion. V, J and clone size are taken as reported in that table, and D and trimming were inferred from the DNA itself. Among 70,000 to 80,000 clones listed, roughly 80% were seen once. This clone came up once. The CDR3 sequence is 15 residues long. Per the germline V gene, CDR1 is MGHRA and CDR2 is YSYEKL. The junction had 9 bases not matched to a gene; V was cut back by 4 bases and J by 4 bases.

The receptor's source is a human donor in a cohort sampled during active COVID-19. The chain carries TRBV4-1 and TRBJ1-2; 7 nucleotides agree with TRBD1. The sequenced material came from peripheral blood. The CDR3 reads CASSLTGSHGYGYTF. The CDR3 DNA follows: TGCGCCAGCAGCCTGACAGGGAGCCATGGCTATGGCTACACCTTC.